The clone carrying this T cell receptor (beta chain) was seen only once. No antigen is known for it. This sample is drawn from a study of cytomegalovirus exposure and HLA in healthy donors. Study-level results: Cytomegalovirus-associated status was assigned to some 160 TCR beta chains. Presence/absence analyses assumed roughly uniform sequencing depth across donors. A later analysis found TCR association rates differed by HLA locus, highest for DRB1 and lowest for HLA-C. Reportedly, TCR beta sequences accurately predicted HLA-A and HLA-B alleles in most subjects.

Germline CDR1 is SGDLS and CDR2 is YYNGEE. Germline trimming cut 2 bases from V and 4 bases from J; bases unmatched to any gene: 3. The CDR3 contains 14 residues. Use of 60 Vbeta and 13 Jbeta primers characterized the PCR. Here immunoSEQ multiplex PCR was the method, and the copy in TCRdb shows in-frame clones only, minus some. The data contain tens of thousands of clones, 80% of them singletons. The clonotype originates from a man between 25 and 39 years old in good health and CMV-seropositive. The gene calls are TRBV9 and TRBJ1-5, with TRBD1 matching 7 bases. Sequencing used PBMCs. CDR3: CASSVGQTNQPQHF. The CDR3 DNA is TGTGCCAGCAGCGTGGGACAGACGAATCAGCCCCAGCATTTT.